What follows are 19 T cell receptor beta chains derived from one specimen sequenced in a study of T cell repertoires in cytomegalovirus infection. TCRdb called the reads again in MiXCR, with one record for every CDR3 protein. The table has 680,000 or so distinct CDR3 sequences, roughly 36% seen once. Source material: PBMCs. These receptors originate from a human donor in good health (CMV status not recorded). Some clones in this sample may be carry-over from other donors' samples.

The chain is built from TRBV7-3 and TRBJ2-5; unclear D gene. The germline V gene encodes CDR1 SGHTA and CDR2 FQGTGA. V was pared by 1 base and J by 5 bases, with 23 bases between. This CDR3 has 18 amino acids. CDR3: CASSLSWFGVPLTETQYF. CDR3 coding DNA: TGTGCCAGCAGCTTAAGCTGGTTCGGCGTACCGTTGACCGAGACCCAGTACTTC.

This clonotype has a handful of counts. V gene TRBV12-3 or TRBV12-4 combines with J gene TRBJ2-1; TRBD2 matches at 7 bases. The V and J ends lost 5 bases and 8 bases, in that order; junction bases with no gene match: 6. This CDR3 contains 13 residues. CDR3 residues: CASSRRLADEQFF. In nucleotides, the CDR3 is TGTGCCAGCAGTCGCAGACTAGCAGATGAGCAGTTCTTC.

The rearrangement uses TRBV12-3 or TRBV12-4 and TRBJ1-2, with D uncertain. Trimming removed 3 bases at V and 1 base at J, with 6 bases between. The CDR3 is 13 residues long. The CDR3 nucleotides read TGTGCCAGCAGTTTCGTTGTTAACTATGGCTACACCTTC. Protein product: CASSFVVNYGYTF.

With respect to this clonotype: With a much larger clone just one base away, this may be a read error. V is TRBV2 and J is TRBJ1-2; 7 bases fit TRBD1. The V and J ends lost 6 bases and 3 bases, in that order; junction bases with no gene match: 4. This CDR3 region has 13 residues. Germline V gene data show CDR1 as SNHLY and CDR2 as FYNNEI. CDR3 sequence (DNA): TGTGCCAGCAGCCGGGACAGTGACTATGGCTACACCTTC. Encoded protein: CASSRDSDYGYTF.

This chain connects TRBV10-3 to TRBJ2-5, with D perhaps being TRBD1 or TRBD2 (5 bases each). Germline V gene lookup returns CDR1 ENHRY and CDR2 SYGVKD. This CDR3 spans 14 amino acids. V was trimmed by 6 bases and J by 4 bases, leaving 15 bases between them. This chain's CDR3 is CAIRPGRDVETQYF. The CDR3 coding sequence is TGTGCCATCAGGCCGGGAAGGGACGTAGAGACCCAGTACTTC.

The chain employs TRBV5-1 and TRBJ2-1; D call uncertain. CDR3 length: 13 amino acids. CDR1 is SGHRS, CDR2 YFSETQ, per germline. V was pared by 3 bases and J by 5 bases, with 9 bases between. CDR3 loop: CASSSIMNNEQFF. The CDR3 DNA reads TGCGCCAGCAGCTCCATTATGAACAATGAGCAGTTCTTC.

This clonotype is a singleton in its sample. J is TRBJ1-1 and V is TRBV20-1, with D maybe TRBD1 (5 bases). Germline V gene data show CDR1 as DFQATT and CDR2 as SNEGSKA (reference sequence). This CDR3 has 16 amino acids. The ends were cut back, 2 bases at V and 1 base at J, with 17 bases in the middle. DNA of the CDR3: TGCAGTGCTAGAATTCTATTGCCAGGGACGAACACTGAAGCTTTCTTT. Amino acids: CSARILLPGTNTEAFF.

The rearrangement joins TRBV6-1 to TRBJ1-5, with TRBD1 matching 10 bases. This CDR3 has 16 amino acids. Germline V gene sequence: CDR1 MNHNS, CDR2 SASEGT. Trimming took 5 bases from V and 5 from J; bases not matched to a gene: 9. The CDR3 here is CASSIVGDRGDQPQHF. CDR3 bases: TGTGCCAGCAGTATAGTAGGGGACAGGGGTGATCAGCCCCAGCATTTT.

The chain is built from TRBV5-6 and TRBJ1-2, with a weak D call TRBD1 (5 bases). Germline V gene data show CDR1 as SGHDT and CDR2 as YYEEEE. With 2 bases removed from V and 3 bases from J, the gap between germline ends came to 14 bases. This CDR3 is 15 amino acids long. The CDR3 DNA reads TGTGCCAGCAGCTTCAGACAGCCGCAATACTATGGCTACACCTTC. Its translation is CASSFRQPQYYGYTF.

This chain connects TRBV7-9 to TRBJ1-1; 9 bases fit TRBD1. This CDR3 has 14 residues. CDR1 is SEHNR, CDR2 FQNEAQ, per germline (reference sequence). The trim removed 1 base at V and 7 bases at J, leaving 4 bases unmatched. CDR3 loop: CASSLGDREGEAFF. The CDR3 DNA is TGTGCCAGCAGCTTAGGGGACAGGGAGGGTGAAGCTTTCTTT.

As DNA, the CDR3 is TGTGCCAGCAGCCGCACCCCAGGGGGCTCGGCTAATGAAAAACTGTTTTTT. Amino acids: CASSRTPGGSANEKLFF. V usage is TRBV5-8 and J usage is TRBJ1-4, with 8 bases lining up with TRBD1. The CDR3 is 17 amino acids. Per germline, CDR1 SGHTS and CDR2 YDEGEE. V was clipped by 4 bases and J by 3 bases; unmatched bases: 11.

This clonotype occurred many times. The V gene is TRBV7-6, the J gene TRBJ2-7; D is possibly TRBD2 (6 bases). The germline V gene has CDR1 SGHVS and CDR2 FNYEAQ. The CDR3 spans 15 residues. V was clipped by 1 base and J by 7 bases, with 17 bases between them. CDR3 region: CASSLEAAGLLEQYF. The CDR3 nucleotides read TGTGCCAGCAGCTTAGAGGCAGCGGGCCTTTTGGAGCAGTACTTC.

Written as DNA, the CDR3 is TGCAGCGTCCGATCGGACAGGGCCAACAATGAGCAGTTCTTC. Residues: CSVRSDRANNEQFF. The chain has TRBV29-1 and TRBJ2-1, with TRBD1 matching 8 bases. After removal of 6 bases from V and 5 bases from J, the junction contained 9 bases not matched to a gene. Germline assignment: CDR1 SQVTM and CDR2 ANQGSEA. The CDR3 length is 14 residues.

The rearrangement links TRBV7-9 to TRBJ2-5; 7 nucleotides agree with TRBD1. CDR1 is SEHNR and CDR2 is FQNEAQ in the germline V gene (reference sequence). V gave up 5 bases and J gave up 1 base; unmatched junction bases: 4. The CDR3 covers 14 residues. In DNA form, the CDR3 reads TGTGCCAGCAGCCTACGGGACAGCCAAGAGACCCAGTACTTC. Protein product: CASSLRDSQETQYF.

This clonotype was counted ten times or more. The rearrangement uses TRBV7-8 and TRBJ2-5; D may be TRBD2 (6 bases). The CDR3 covers 15 residues. Germline V gene lookup returns CDR1 SGHVS and CDR2 FQNEAQ. V shed 3 bases and J shed 2 bases, with 13 bases lying between them. CDR3 bases: TGTGCCAGCAGCTTGCCGGGACTGAAACAAGAGACCCAGTACTTC. Translation: CASSLPGLKQETQYF.

This clonotype was observed a few times. This chain joins TRBV28 and TRBJ1-4; D is unclear. The CDR3 length is 15 residues. Between the trimmed V and J ends, which lost 6 bases and 8 bases, there was a span of 19 bases. Germline V lookup: CDR1 MDHEN, CDR2 SYDVKM. The CDR3 sequence: CASSWRPLLEEKLFF. Here the CDR3 DNA reads TGTGCCAGCAGCTGGAGACCGTTGCTCGAAGAAAAACTGTTTTTT.

V and J are TRBV14 and TRBJ2-1; 9 nucleotides match TRBD2. The CDR3 length is 16 residues. Germline assignment: CDR1 SGHDN and CDR2 FVKESK. J was trimmed by 6 bases and V by 3 bases; bases with no gene match: 9. The CDR3, as DNA: TGTGCCAGCAGCCACGTTCTTTTAGCGGGAGTCAATGAGCAGTTCTTC. Its protein product is CASSHVLLAGVNEQFF.

Worth noting for this clonotype: The final CDR3 position lacks the conserved phenylalanine or tryptophan, pointing to a likely read error. J is TRBJ2-6 and V is TRBV20-1; TRBD1 is a possible D gene (6 bases). The CDR3 contains 19 residues. Trimming shortened V by 3 bases and J by 0 bases, and 21 bases separated the two germline ends. Germline V gene sequence: CDR1 DFQATT, CDR2 SNEGSKA (reference sequence). DNA for the CDR3: TGCAGTGCTAGTCGAGTCCAAGGAACAGGGAGCTCTGGGGCCAACGTCCTGACTTTA. Amino acids: CSASRVQGTGSSGANVLTL.

This clonotype appeared a few times. This chain joins TRBV7-9 and TRBJ1-1, with D possibly being TRBD1 (5 bases). V was cut by 4 bases and J by 4 bases, with 22 bases left in between. CDR3 size: 17 residues. CDR1 and CDR2 (germline): SEHNR, FQNEAQ (reference sequence). CDR3 in DNA: TGTGCCAGCAGCTACCCCCTAGGTGGGGGGGGGAGCACTGAAGCTTTCTTT. As protein: CASSYPLGGGGSTEAFF.